One T cell receptor beta chain is described in this entry. Germline lookup yields CDR1 MNHEY and CDR2 SMNVEV (reference sequence). V was trimmed by 5 bases and J by 4 bases, leaving 9 bases between them. The CDR3 runs 12 residues. The source of the sample is a study of early T cells in non-severe SARS-CoV-2 infection. TCRdb redid the calling of the 5' RACE reads with MiXCR, one entry per CDR3 protein. Among approximately 35,000 distinct CDR3 sequences listed, about 6.7% were seen once. The receptor was isolated from an adult who was a healthcare worker with PCR-confirmed SARS-CoV-2 infection or an uninfected control (not recorded which). The chain recombines TRBV27 with TRBJ2-7; D is possibly TRBD2 (5 bases). Sequencing was carried out using whole blood. CDR3 nucleotides: TGTGCCAGCAGTACCGGCGGGTACGAGCAGTACTTC. Protein sequence: CASSTGGYEQYF.